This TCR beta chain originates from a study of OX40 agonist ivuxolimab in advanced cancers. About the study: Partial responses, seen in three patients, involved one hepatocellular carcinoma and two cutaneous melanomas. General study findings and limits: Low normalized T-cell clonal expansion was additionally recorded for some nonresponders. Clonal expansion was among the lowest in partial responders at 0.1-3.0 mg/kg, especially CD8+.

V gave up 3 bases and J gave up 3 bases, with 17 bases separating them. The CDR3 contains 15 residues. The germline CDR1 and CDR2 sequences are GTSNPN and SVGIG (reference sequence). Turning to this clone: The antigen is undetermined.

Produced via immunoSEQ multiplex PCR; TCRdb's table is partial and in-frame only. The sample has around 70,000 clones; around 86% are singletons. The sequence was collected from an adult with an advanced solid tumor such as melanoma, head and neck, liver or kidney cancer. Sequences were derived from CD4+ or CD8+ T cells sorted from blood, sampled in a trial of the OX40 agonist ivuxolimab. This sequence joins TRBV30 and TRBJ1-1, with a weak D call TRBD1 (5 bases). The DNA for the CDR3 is TGTGCCTGGAGCGGTATCCAGGGCGGGGACACTGAAGCTTTCTTT. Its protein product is CAWSGIQGGDTEAFF.